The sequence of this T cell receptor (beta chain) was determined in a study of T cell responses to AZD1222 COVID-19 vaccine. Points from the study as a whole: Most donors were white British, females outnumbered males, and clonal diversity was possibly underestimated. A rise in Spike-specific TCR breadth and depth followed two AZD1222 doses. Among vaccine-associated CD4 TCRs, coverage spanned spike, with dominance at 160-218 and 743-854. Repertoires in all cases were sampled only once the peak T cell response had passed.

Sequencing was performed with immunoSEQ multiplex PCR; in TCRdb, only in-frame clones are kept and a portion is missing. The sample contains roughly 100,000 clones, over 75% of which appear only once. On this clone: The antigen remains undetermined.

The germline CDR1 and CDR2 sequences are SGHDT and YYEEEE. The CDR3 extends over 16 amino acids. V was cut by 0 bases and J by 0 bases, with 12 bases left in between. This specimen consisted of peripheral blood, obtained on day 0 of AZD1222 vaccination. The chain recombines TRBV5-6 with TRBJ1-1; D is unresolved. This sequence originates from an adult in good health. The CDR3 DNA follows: TGTGCCAGCAGCTTGGGAGGGAGTCGGTTGAACACTGAAGCTTTCTTT. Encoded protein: CASSLGGSRLNTEAFF. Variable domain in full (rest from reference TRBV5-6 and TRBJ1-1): DAGVTQSPTHLIKTRGQQVTLRCSPKSGHDTVSWYQQALGQGPQFIFQYYEEEERQRGNFPDRFSGHQFPNYSSELNVNALLLGDSALYLCASSLGGSRLNTEAFFGQGTRLTVV.